The entry that follows covers one T cell receptor beta chain sequence. In germline, CDR1 is SNHLY, CDR2 FYNNEI. The CDR3 is 15 amino acids. The ends were cut back, 4 bases at V and 0 bases at J, with 11 bases in the middle. This record belongs to a study of blood T cell repertoires in COVID-19. The protocol was immunoSEQ multiplex PCR, while the TCRdb copy is restricted to in-frame clones and leaves out a portion. Among some 210,000 clones listed, 84% were seen once. This clonotype was obtained from a human donor in a cohort sampled during active COVID-19. Sequencing was done on a sample of peripheral blood. The rearrangement links TRBV2 to TRBJ2-3; TRBD1 is a possible D gene (5 bases). The CDR3 spells CASSAQDSSTDTQYF. Written as DNA, the CDR3 is TGTGCCAGCAGTGCACAGGATTCTAGCACAGATACGCAGTATTTT.